This T cell receptor beta chain emerged from a study of blood T cell repertoires in COVID-19. Assay used: immunoSEQ multiplex PCR; TCRdb lists only in-frame clones, some missing. The sample contains fewer than 300,000 clones, around nine tenths of which appear only once. This CDR3 has 16 amino acids. After removal of 3 bases from V and 2 bases from J, the junction contained 7 bases not matched to a gene. Germline lookup yields CDR1 MDHEN and CDR2 SYDVKM. The sequence derives from a woman aged 30 to 39 who had recovered from COVID-19. V and J are TRBV28 and TRBJ2-1, with 7 nucleotides matching TRBD2. The sequenced sample was PBMCs or T cells enriched from blood (not recorded which). In DNA, the CDR3 is TGTGCCAGCAGTTTTGAGCGGGGAGCGCCCTACAATGAGCAGTTCTTC. It codes for CASSFERGAPYNEQFF.